This T cell receptor (beta chain) was retrieved from a study of human T cells and chemical hapten exposure. As for the study in general: In the sensitization step, 2% DPC was placed on roughly 2 cm by roughly 2 cm of upper inner arm skin. Findings and caveats of the study: Healthy people's immune response may differ from that of the donors, who had alopecia. Expanded TCR sets contained significantly more large CDR3 similarity clusters than controls.

MiXCR, applied by TCRdb to the RACE reads, yields one record per CDR3 protein. The sample consists of under 450,000 distinct CDR3 sequences, about 6% of them appearing once. Time point specified: patch test 2, 6 weeks after DPC sensitization. Treatment denoted: therapeutic diphenylcyclopropenone sensitization with weekly scalp DPC. This CDR3 contains 13 residues. V lost 2 bases, J lost 5 bases, and 9 bases lay in between. CDR1 is LGHDT and CDR2 is YNNKEL in the germline V gene (reference sequence). This clonotype has a count of ten or more. Its antigen remains unidentified. The TCR comes from a woman aged 18-29 years with alopecia areata. Some clones in this sample may be carry-over from other donors' samples. The rearrangement uses TRBV3-1 and TRBJ1-1; the D is unclear. This specimen was whole blood, taken in connection with sensitization to the hapten diphenylcyclopropenone (DPC). The CDR3 DNA is TGTGCCAGCAGCCAACTTGGAGGGACTGAAGCTTTCTTT. It is translated as CASSQLGGTEAFF. Full variable domain (rest looked up from reference TRBV3-1 and TRBJ1-1): DTAVSQTPKYLVTQMGNDKSIKCEQNLGHDTMYWYKQDSKKFLKIMFSYNNKELIINETVPNRFSPKSPDKAHLNLHINSLELGDSAVYFCASSQLGGTEAFFGQGTRLTVV.